This entry is about one T cell receptor (beta chain). Its antigen remains unidentified. The data are from a study of OX40 agonist ivuxolimab in advanced cancers. In the study overall: Treatment received earlier with anti-PD-1, anti-PD-L1 or anti-CTLA-4 agents was allowed, and roughly 40% had some. Study observations and caveats: Dose levels from 0.1 to 3.0 mg/kg saw CD4+ and CD8+ blood T cells expand clonally by week 6. In a subset of nonresponders, normalized T-cell clonal expansion was also low.

The data were produced by immunoSEQ multiplex PCR, yet TCRdb's version contains in-frame clones alone and is incomplete. The table shows some 97,000 clones, with 85% to 90% occurring only once. Systemic immunosuppression or a history of autoimmune disease excluded patients. The CDR3 spans 14 residues. V was pared by 5 bases and J by 3 bases, with 4 bases of the junction left unmatched. CDR1 and CDR2 from the germline V gene are MDHEN and SYDVKM. This sequence joins TRBV28 and TRBJ1-5; 7 bases match TRBD1. The sequencing here drew on CD4+ or CD8+ T cells sorted from blood, taken in a trial of the OX40 agonist ivuxolimab. The sequence was collected from an adult with an advanced solid tumor such as melanoma, head and neck, liver or kidney cancer. Here the CDR3 reads CASSRGQVNQPQHF. The CDR3 region has the DNA TGTGCCAGCAGTCGCGGACAGGTCAATCAGCCCCAGCATTTT.